This T cell receptor (beta chain) stems from a study of PD-1 blockade in classical Hodgkin lymphoma. Study findings and constraints: Repertoires differed for reasons still undefined, possibly disease activity or prior therapy. Relapsed/refractory patients reportedly had lower baseline diversity than newly diagnosed patients.

Concerning this clone itself: The target antigen is unknown.

The protocol was immunoSEQ multiplex PCR, while the TCRdb copy is restricted to in-frame clones and leaves out a portion. Counted here are about 20,000 clones, 90% occurring once; the ten biggest clones make up 6.9%. Time point given: newly diagnosed, previously untreated cHL patient sample. Comparison samples consisted of PBMCs from newly diagnosed, untreated classical Hodgkin lymphoma. Per germline, CDR1 SGHTA and CDR2 FQGNSA. The CDR3 is 15 amino acids. Trimming pared 1 base from V and 2 bases from J, leaving 10 bases between. The chain couples TRBV7-2 to TRBJ2-3, with D tentatively TRBD2 (6 bases). The TCR originated in a human donor with classical Hodgkin lymphoma. The sequenced sample consisted of peripheral blood mononuclear cells (PBMCs). The CDR3 spells CASSLDGSPTDTQYF. CDR3 DNA sequence: TGTGCCAGCAGCTTAGACGGGAGCCCCACAGATACGCAGTATTTT.